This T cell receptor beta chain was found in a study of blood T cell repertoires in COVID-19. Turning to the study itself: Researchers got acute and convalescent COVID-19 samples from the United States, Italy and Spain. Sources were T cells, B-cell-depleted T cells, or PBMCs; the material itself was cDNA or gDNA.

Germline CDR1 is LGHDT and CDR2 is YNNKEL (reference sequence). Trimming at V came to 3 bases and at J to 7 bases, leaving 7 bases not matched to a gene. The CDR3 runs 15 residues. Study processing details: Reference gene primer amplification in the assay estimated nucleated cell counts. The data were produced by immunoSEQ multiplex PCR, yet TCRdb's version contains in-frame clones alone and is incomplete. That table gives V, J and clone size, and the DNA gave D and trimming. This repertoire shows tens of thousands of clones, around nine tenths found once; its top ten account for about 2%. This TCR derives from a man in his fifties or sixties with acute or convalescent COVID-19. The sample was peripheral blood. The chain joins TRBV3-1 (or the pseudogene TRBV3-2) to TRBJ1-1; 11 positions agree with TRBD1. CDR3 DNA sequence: TGTGCCAGCAGCCATGTCGGGACAGGGGGTCTTGAAGCTTTCTTT. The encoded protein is CASSHVGTGGLEAFF.